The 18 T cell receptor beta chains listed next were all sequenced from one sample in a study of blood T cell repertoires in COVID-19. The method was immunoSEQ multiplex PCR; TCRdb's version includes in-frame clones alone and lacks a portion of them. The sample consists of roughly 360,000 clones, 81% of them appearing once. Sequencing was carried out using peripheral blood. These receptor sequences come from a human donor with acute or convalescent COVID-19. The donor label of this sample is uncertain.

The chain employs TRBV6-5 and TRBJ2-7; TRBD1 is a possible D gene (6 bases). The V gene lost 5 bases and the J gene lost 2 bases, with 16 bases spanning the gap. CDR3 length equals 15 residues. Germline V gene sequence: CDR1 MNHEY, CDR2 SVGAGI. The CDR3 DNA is TGTGCCAGCAGTCTCCGGACAGTCTACGCCTACGAGCAGTACTTC. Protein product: CASSLRTVYAYEQYF.

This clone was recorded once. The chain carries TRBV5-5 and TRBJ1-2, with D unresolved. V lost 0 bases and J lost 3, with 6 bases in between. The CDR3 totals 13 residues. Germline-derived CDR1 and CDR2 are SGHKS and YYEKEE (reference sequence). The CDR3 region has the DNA TGTGCCAGCAGCTTGGGAGGGTACTATGGCTACACCTTC. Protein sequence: CASSLGGYYGYTF.

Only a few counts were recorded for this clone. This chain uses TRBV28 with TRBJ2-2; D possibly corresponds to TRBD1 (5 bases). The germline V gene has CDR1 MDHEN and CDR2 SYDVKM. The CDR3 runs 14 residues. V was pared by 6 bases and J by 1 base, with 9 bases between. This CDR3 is CASRPGQNTGELFF. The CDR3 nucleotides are TGTGCCAGCAGGCCAGGGCAGAACACCGGGGAGCTGTTTTTT.

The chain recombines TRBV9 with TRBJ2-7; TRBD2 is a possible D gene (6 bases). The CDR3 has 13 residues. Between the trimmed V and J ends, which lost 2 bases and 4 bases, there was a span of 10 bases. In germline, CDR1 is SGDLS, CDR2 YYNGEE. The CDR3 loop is CASSVDSGYEQYF. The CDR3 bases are TGTGCCAGCAGCGTTGATAGCGGATACGAGCAGTACTTC.

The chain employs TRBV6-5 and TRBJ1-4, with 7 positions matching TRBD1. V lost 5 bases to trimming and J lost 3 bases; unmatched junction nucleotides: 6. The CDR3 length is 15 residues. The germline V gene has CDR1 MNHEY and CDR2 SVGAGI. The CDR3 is CASSLTGTANEKLFF. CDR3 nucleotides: TGTGCCAGCAGTCTCACCGGGACAGCTAATGAAAAACTGTTTTTT.

The chain's CDR3 is CASSLELILAGRTGELFF. CDR3 bases: TGTGCCAGCAGCTTAGAATTAATCCTCGCGGGAAGGACCGGGGAGCTGTTTTTT. The rearrangement uses TRBV11-2 and TRBJ2-2; the D gene is possibly TRBD2 (6 bases). The CDR3 contains 18 residues. V was shortened by 0 bases and J by 5 bases, with 19 bases between the two germline ends. Germline V lookup: CDR1 SGHAT, CDR2 FQNNGV.

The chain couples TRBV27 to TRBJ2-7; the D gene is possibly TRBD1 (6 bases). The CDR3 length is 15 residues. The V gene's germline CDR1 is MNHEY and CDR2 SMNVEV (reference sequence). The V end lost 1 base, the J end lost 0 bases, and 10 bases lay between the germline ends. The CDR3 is CASSLYPGDSYEQYF. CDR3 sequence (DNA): TGTGCCAGCAGTTTATACCCAGGGGACTCCTACGAGCAGTACTTC.

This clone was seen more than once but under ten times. The CDR3 coding sequence is TGCGCCAGCAGCTCGGGGGGACAGGGCGGTTCACCCCTCCACTTT. Its translation: CASSSGGQGGSPLHF. V usage is TRBV5-1 and J usage is TRBJ1-6; 9 positions agree with TRBD1. The trim removed 3 bases at V and 9 bases at J, leaving 7 bases unmatched. The CDR3 totals 15 residues. Germline values: CDR1 SGHRS, CDR2 YFSETQ.

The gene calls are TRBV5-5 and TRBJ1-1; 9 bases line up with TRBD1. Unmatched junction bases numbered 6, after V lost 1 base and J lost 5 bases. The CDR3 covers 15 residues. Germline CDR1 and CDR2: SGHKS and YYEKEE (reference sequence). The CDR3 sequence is CASSLYGTGRTEAFF. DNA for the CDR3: TGTGCCAGCAGCTTGTACGGGACAGGGAGGACTGAAGCTTTCTTT.

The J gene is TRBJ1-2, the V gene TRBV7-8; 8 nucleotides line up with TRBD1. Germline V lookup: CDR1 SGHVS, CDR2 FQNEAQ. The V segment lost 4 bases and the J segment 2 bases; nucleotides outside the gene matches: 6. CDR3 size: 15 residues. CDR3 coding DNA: TGTGCCAGCAGCTCTCGGACAGGGCTAAACTATGGCTACACCTTC. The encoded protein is CASSSRTGLNYGYTF. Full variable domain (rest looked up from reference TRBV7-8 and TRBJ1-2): GAGVSQSPRYKVAKRGQDVALRCDPISGHVSLFWYQQALGQGPEFLTYFQNEAQLDKSGLPSDRFFAERPEGSVSTLKIQRTQQEDSAVYLCASSSRTGLNYGYTFGSGTRLTVV.

The CDR3: CASGPWFIQGEAFF. CDR3 in DNA: TGTGCCAGCGGTCCGTGGTTTATTCAGGGTGAAGCTTTCTTT. V gene TRBV27 combines with J gene TRBJ1-1; weak D call: TRBD1 (5 bases). The CDR3 runs 14 residues. V was clipped by 8 bases and J by 7 bases, with 20 bases between them. The V gene's germline CDR1 is MNHEY and CDR2 SMNVEV (reference sequence).

The CDR3 spells CASSFLAGGSYNEQFF. As DNA, the CDR3 is TGTGCCAGCAGTTTTTTAGCGGGGGGCTCCTACAATGAGCAGTTCTTC. V gene TRBV28 combines with J gene TRBJ2-1; TRBD2 agrees at 10 bases. The CDR3 has 16 amino acids. The V and J ends lost 3 bases and 0 bases, in that order; junction bases with no gene match: 2. CDR1 and CDR2 (germline): MDHEN, SYDVKM.

CDR3 bases: TGTGCCAGCAGTTACGACAGCAGGGGGGAGACCTATGGCTACACCTTC. It translates to CASSYDSRGETYGYTF. This chain links TRBV6-5 with TRBJ1-2; 7 bases agree with TRBD1. The germline V gene has CDR1 MNHEY and CDR2 SVGAGI. The CDR3 is made up of 16 amino acids. J lost 4 bases, V lost 2 bases, and 10 bases had no gene match.

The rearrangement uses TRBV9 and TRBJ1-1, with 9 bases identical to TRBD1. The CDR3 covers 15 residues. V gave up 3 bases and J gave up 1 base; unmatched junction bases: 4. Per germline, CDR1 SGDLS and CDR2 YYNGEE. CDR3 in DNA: TGTGCCAGCAGCGCCCCGGACAGGGGGAACACTGAAGCTTTCTTT. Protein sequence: CASSAPDRGNTEAFF.

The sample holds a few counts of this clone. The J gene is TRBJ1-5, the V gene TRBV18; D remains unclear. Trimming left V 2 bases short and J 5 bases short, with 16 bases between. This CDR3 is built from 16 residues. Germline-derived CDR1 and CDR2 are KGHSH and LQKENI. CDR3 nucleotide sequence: TGTGCCAGCTCACCAAAGGGCGGAGGGTCGTATCAGCCCCAGCATTTT. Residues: CASSPKGGGSYQPQHF.

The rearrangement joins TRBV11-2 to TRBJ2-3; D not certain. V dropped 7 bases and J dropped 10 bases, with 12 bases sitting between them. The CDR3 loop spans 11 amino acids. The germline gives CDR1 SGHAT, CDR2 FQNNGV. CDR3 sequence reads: CASNDRGAQYF. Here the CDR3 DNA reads TGTGCCAGCAACGATAGAGGTGCGCAGTATTTT.

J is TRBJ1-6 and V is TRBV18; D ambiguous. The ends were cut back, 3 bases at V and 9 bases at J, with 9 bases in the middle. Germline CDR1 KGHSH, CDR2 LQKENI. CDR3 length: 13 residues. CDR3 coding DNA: TGTGCCAGCTCACCGGACTCCAGTTCACCCCTCCACTTT. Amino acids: CASSPDSSSPLHF.

This CDR3 is CASSLIEGWRTEAFF. The CDR3 nucleotides read TGTGCCAGCAGCTTGATTGAGGGTTGGAGGACTGAAGCTTTCTTT. V usage is TRBV5-6 and J usage is TRBJ1-1, with D hard to call. The CDR3 length is 15 residues. Germline V gene lookup returns CDR1 SGHDT and CDR2 YYEEEE. With 1 base removed from V and 5 bases from J, the gap between germline ends came to 15 bases.